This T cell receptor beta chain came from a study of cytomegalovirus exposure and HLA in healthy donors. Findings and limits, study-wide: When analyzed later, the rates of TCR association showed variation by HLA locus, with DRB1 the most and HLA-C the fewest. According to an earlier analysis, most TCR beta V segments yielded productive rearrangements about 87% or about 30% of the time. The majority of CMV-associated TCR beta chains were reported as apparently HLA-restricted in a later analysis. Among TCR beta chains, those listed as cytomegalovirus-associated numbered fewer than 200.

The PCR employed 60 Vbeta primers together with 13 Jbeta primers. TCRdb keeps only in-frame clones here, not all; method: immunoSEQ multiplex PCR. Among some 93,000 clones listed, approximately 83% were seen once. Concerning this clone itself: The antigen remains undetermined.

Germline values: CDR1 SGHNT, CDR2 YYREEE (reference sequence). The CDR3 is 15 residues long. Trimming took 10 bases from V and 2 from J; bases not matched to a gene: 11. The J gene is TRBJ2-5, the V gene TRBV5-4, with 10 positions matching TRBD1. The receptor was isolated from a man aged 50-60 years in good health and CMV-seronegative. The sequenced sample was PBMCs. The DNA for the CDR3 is TGTGCCGGGGGGGGGACAGGGGATCTACAAGAGACCCAGTACTTC. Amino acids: CAGGGTGDLQETQYF.